Presented here are 9 T cell receptor beta chains from one specimen sequenced in a study of CD8+ T cells in alopecia areata. The authors extracted RNA and reverse transcribed it into cDNA as the sequencing template. Repertoires were generated with immunoSEQ multiplex PCR, while TCRdb's copy carries only in-frame clones and drops some. The sample records about 200,000 clones, around two fifths being singletons. Treatment reported: oral pan-JAK inhibitor, 5-10 mg twice daily. Sample: CD4+ T cells sorted from blood, taken at roughly week 30, from a patient treated with tofacitinib. The receptors come from a human donor with alopecia areata.

The chain joins TRBV5-4 to TRBJ1-2, with 9 bases fitting TRBD1. Germline V gene lookup returns CDR1 SGHNT and CDR2 YYREEE (reference sequence). The trim removed 4 bases at V and 2 bases at J, leaving 6 bases unmatched. The CDR3 is 15 amino acids. CDR3: CASSPGDRVNYGYTF. The CDR3 DNA sequence: TGTGCCAGCAGCCCAGGGGACAGGGTAAACTATGGCTACACCTTC.

This clone was counted a few times. Other DNA sequences in the sample encode the same CDR3. This chain joins TRBV6-5 and TRBJ2-3, with a possible D match to TRBD2 (5 bases). Germline-derived CDR1 and CDR2 are MNHEY and SVGAGI. V lost 6 bases and J lost 0, with 7 bases in between. The CDR3 length is 13 residues. The CDR3 reads CASRRDSTDTQYF. The CDR3 DNA is TGTGCCAGCAGACGGGATAGCACAGATACGCAGTATTTT.

The rearrangement links TRBV10-3 to TRBJ1-2; no definite D call. This CDR3 has 12 residues. Germline assignment: CDR1 ENHRY and CDR2 SYGVKD. Between the trimmed V and J ends, which lost 7 bases and 8 bases, there was a span of 14 bases. The CDR3 sequence: CAITGGDRGYTF. In nucleotides, the CDR3 is TGTGCCATCACAGGCGGAGATAGAGGCTACACCTTC.

This clone was detected only a few times. The chain employs TRBV28 and TRBJ2-3, with 7 positions matching TRBD1. CDR3 length: 15 residues. Germline CDR1 and CDR2: MDHEN and SYDVKM. The junction had 9 bases not matched to a gene; V was cut back by 4 bases and J by 5 bases. The CDR3 nucleotides read TGTGCCAGCAGTTCAATTACAGGGGTTGGAGATACGCAGTATTTT. It encodes CASSSITGVGDTQYF.

Notes on this clone: The identical CDR3 is also encoded by other nucleotide sequences in the sample. The CDR3 is CAWSRGGSGNTIYF. DNA for the CDR3: TGTGCCTGGAGTCGTGGAGGGTCTGGAAACACCATATATTTT. The V call is TRBV30, the J call TRBJ1-3, with D uncertain. From germline, CDR1 is GTSNPN and CDR2 SVGIG (reference sequence). CDR3 length equals 14 residues. The V end was cut by 2 bases, the J end by 1 base, with 9 bases between.

The chain uses TRBV7-9 and TRBJ2-1; D is perhaps TRBD1 (6 bases). This CDR3 is 15 amino acids long. Germline assignment: CDR1 SEHNR and CDR2 FQNEAQ (reference sequence). V lost 8 bases and J 8 bases, leaving 22 bases between the germline ends. CDR3 sequence (DNA): TGTGCCAGCCCTCCCAGGGGACCGAGTGTGGATGAGCAGTTCTTC. Translated, it gives CASPPRGPSVDEQFF.

In this sample, this clone turned up a few times. The chain employs TRBV6-6 and TRBJ2-7; tentative D call: TRBD1 (6 bases). The V end lost 5 bases, the J end lost 3 bases, and 11 bases lay between the germline ends. There are 13 residues in the CDR3. Per the germline V gene, CDR1 is MNHNY and CDR2 is SVGAGI (reference sequence). CDR3 DNA sequence: TGTGCCAGCAGTGTCACAGGGCTCTACGAGCAGTACTTC. This codes for CASSVTGLYEQYF.

The CDR3 spells CASSYGFSGANVLTF. CDR3 DNA: TGTGCCAGCAGTTACGGGTTCTCTGGGGCCAACGTCCTGACTTTC. The rearrangement links TRBV6-6 to TRBJ2-6; D gene unclear. The CDR3 spans 15 residues. The germline V and J ends were trimmed by 2 bases and 0 bases, with 5 bases remaining between them. Germline CDR1 and CDR2: MNHNY and SVGAGI (reference sequence).

This chain uses TRBV25-1 with TRBJ2-3; 9 bases are a match to TRBD2. V shed 4 bases and J 10 bases; nucleotides not matched to a gene: 18. Germline V gene data show CDR1 as MGHDK and CDR2 as SYGVNS. The CDR3 consists of 17 residues. CDR3 region: CASSGTGSAGGYKAQYF. The CDR3 region has the DNA TGTGCCAGCAGTGGAACCGGCTCTGCGGGAGGGTATAAAGCGCAGTATTTT.